A selection of T cell receptor beta chains follows, all from one sample in a study of T-cell reconstitution after alpha-beta-depleted transplantation in children. One entry per CDR3 protein, called by TCRdb with MiXCR from the PCR reads. Here the sample spans 350,000 to 450,000 distinct CDR3 sequences, less than 15% being singletons. Sequenced material: PBMCs, taken from the stem cell graft. Source of these receptors: a human donor who donated a stem cell graft to a child with Fanconi anemia. CDR3s include the opening cysteine and the closing phenylalanine or tryptophan. A D gene is named only where the DNA matches it firmly. Clone size is not always given. Where it is, it says once, few, many or a class for expanded clones.

J gene: TRBJ2-1; V gene: TRBV9; D gene: .; clone size: many; CDR3 DNA: TGTGCCAGCAGCGCCAGACCTACCTCCTACAATGAGCAGTTCTTC; CDR3 protein: CASSARPTSYNEQFF
J gene: TRBJ2-3; V gene: TRBV20-1; D gene: TRBD2; clone size: few; CDR3 DNA: TGCAGTGCTAGCGGGGGAGGGCGTACGCAGTATTTT; CDR3 protein: CSASGGGRTQYF
J gene: TRBJ1-1; V gene: TRBV3-1; D gene: .; clone size: few; CDR3 DNA: TGTGCCAGCAGCCAAGAGAGGACATTGAACACTGAAGCTTTCTTT; CDR3 protein: CASSQERTLNTEAFF
J gene: TRBJ2-5; V gene: TRBV7-6; D gene: .; clone size: many; CDR3 DNA: TGTGCCAGCAGCCTGGACACTGAAGAGACCCAGTACTTC; CDR3 protein: CASSLDTEETQYF
J gene: TRBJ2-1; V gene: TRBV4-3; D gene: .; clone size: many; CDR3 DNA: TGCGCCAGCAGCCAAGATACAGGAACTGCTGAGCAGTTCTTC; CDR3 protein: CASSQDTGTAEQFF
J gene: TRBJ2-5; V gene: TRBV12-3/TRBV12-4; D gene: TRBD2; clone size: many; CDR3 DNA: TGTGCCAGCAGTTTACCGGGGGGGCAAGAGACCCAGTACTTC; CDR3 protein: CASSLPGGQETQYF
J gene: TRBJ2-2; V gene: TRBV5-6; D gene: TRBD2; clone size: few; CDR3 DNA: TGTGCCAGCAGCTGGACTAGCGGGGGGTTTCGCACCGGGGAGCTGTTTTTT; CDR3 protein: CASSWTSGGFRTGELFF
J gene: TRBJ2-1; V gene: TRBV20-1; D gene: .; clone size: many; CDR3 DNA: TGCAGTGCTAGCTATACAGGTCACAATGAGCAGTTCTTC; CDR3 protein: CSASYTGHNEQFF
J gene: TRBJ2-7; V gene: TRBV12-3/TRBV12-4; D gene: .; clone size: many; CDR3 DNA: TGTGCCAGCAGTTCCCTTAGGTTTTACGAGCAGTACTTC; CDR3 protein: CASSSLRFYEQYF
J gene: TRBJ2-6; V gene: TRBV5-1; D gene: .; clone size: many; CDR3 DNA: TGCGCCAGCAGCTTGCGACCTCTCGACTCTGGGGCCAACGTCCTGACTTTC; CDR3 protein: CASSLRPLDSGANVLTF
J gene: TRBJ2-3; V gene: TRBV6-1; D gene: TRBD2; clone size: .; CDR3 DNA: TGTGCCAGCAGGGCCGGGACTAGCGGGGGAACTAGCACAGATACGCAGTATTTT; CDR3 protein: CASRAGTSGGTSTDTQYF
J gene: TRBJ2-1; V gene: TRBV6-2/TRBV6-3; D gene: .; clone size: .; CDR3 DNA: TGTGCCAGCAGTTACTCGACCGCTGTGAATGAGCAGTTCTTC; CDR3 protein: CASSYSTAVNEQFF
J gene: TRBJ2-1; V gene: TRBV3-1; D gene: .; clone size: .; CDR3 DNA: TGTGCCATCAGCCTCAGGGGGGTCGAGGGAGTCCCCTCCAATGAGCAGTTCTTC; CDR3 protein: CAISLRGVEGVPSNEQFF
J gene: TRBJ2-1; V gene: TRBV14; D gene: .; clone size: few; CDR3 DNA: TGTGCCAGCAGCCATAAAGGCCCCTACAATGAGCAGTTCTTC; CDR3 protein: CASSHKGPYNEQFF
J gene: TRBJ1-5; V gene: TRBV29-1; D gene: .; clone size: many; CDR3 DNA: TGCAGCGTTGGTGACGAGCTACAGCCCCAGCATTTT; CDR3 protein: CSVGDELQPQHF
J gene: TRBJ1-1; V gene: TRBV4-2; D gene: .; clone size: few; CDR3 DNA: TGTGCCAGCAGCCAAGATAGACAGCCGAACACTGAAGCTTTCTTT; CDR3 protein: CASSQDRQPNTEAFF
J gene: TRBJ2-3; V gene: TRBV5-5; D gene: .; clone size: many; CDR3 DNA: TGTGCCAGCAGCTCCACCGGGGGAACAGATACGCAGTATTTT; CDR3 protein: CASSSTGGTDTQYF
J gene: TRBJ1-1; V gene: TRBV5-1; D gene: .; clone size: .; CDR3 DNA: TGCGCCAGCAGCTTGTGGAGGGCAGACACTGAAGCTTTCTTT; CDR3 protein: CASSLWRADTEAFF
J gene: TRBJ2-3; V gene: TRBV3-1; D gene: TRBD1; clone size: .; CDR3 DNA: TGTGCCAGCAGCCAGAGGACAGGCCCGGTAGATACGCAGTATTTT; CDR3 protein: CASSQRTGPVDTQYF
J gene: TRBJ1-5; V gene: TRBV7-2; D gene: .; clone size: many; CDR3 DNA: TGTGCCAGCAGCTTAGCGGGTGGATATAGCAATCAGCCCCAGCATTTT; CDR3 protein: CASSLAGGYSNQPQHF
J gene: TRBJ1-2; V gene: TRBV12-3/TRBV12-4; D gene: .; clone size: many; CDR3 DNA: TGTGCCAGCAGTTTGGGGCCCCTAAACACCTTC; CDR3 protein: CASSLGPLNTF
J gene: TRBJ1-1; V gene: TRBV29-1; D gene: TRBD1; clone size: .; CDR3 DNA: TGCAGCGTTCCCCAGGGGGCCGAAGCTTTCTTT; CDR3 protein: CSVPQGAEAFF
J gene: TRBJ2-2; V gene: TRBV11-1; D gene: TRBD2; clone size: .; CDR3 DNA: TGTGCCAGCAGCTCCGGACTAGCGGGGGGGCCGTGGACCGGGGAGCTGTTTTTT; CDR3 protein: CASSSGLAGGPWTGELFF